The rows below give T cell receptor beta chains drawn from one sample of a study of T cell changes during pregnancy in multiple sclerosis. The method was immunoSEQ multiplex PCR; TCRdb's version includes in-frame clones alone and lacks a portion of them. This table holds 84,000 or so clones, less than 95% found once. Source: peripheral blood, taken in the third trimester of pregnancy. The receptors here all came from a female donor with multiple sclerosis, enrolled in a pregnancy study. Both conserved end residues are part of each CDR3. A D gene is named only where the DNA matches it firmly. The size entry is marked missing in some rows and otherwise reads once, few, many or a size class.

clone size: .; V gene: TRBV7-2; D gene: TRBD1; J gene: TRBJ1-5; CDR3 protein: CASSHRTGGNQPQHF; CDR3 DNA: TGTGCCAGCAGCCATCGGACAGGGGGGAATCAGCCCCAGCATTTT
clone size: .; V gene: TRBV10-3; D gene: TRBD2; J gene: TRBJ2-2; CDR3 protein: CAISRTSGGAGQTAGELFF; CDR3 DNA: TGTGCCATCTCGAGGACTAGCGGGGGGGCAGGCCAAACTGCCGGGGAGCTGTTTTTT
clone size: .; V gene: TRBV28; D gene: .; J gene: TRBJ2-1; CDR3 protein: CASSFSGMVEQFF; CDR3 DNA: TGTGCCAGCAGTTTTTCAGGAATGGTTGAGCAGTTCTTC
clone size: .; V gene: TRBV15; D gene: .; J gene: TRBJ2-7; CDR3 protein: CATARGPRLEQYF; CDR3 DNA: TGTGCCACGGCGCGGGGCCCGCGTTTGGAGCAGTACTTC
clone size: few; V gene: TRBV18; D gene: .; J gene: TRBJ1-1; CDR3 protein: CASSPGLNTEAFF; CDR3 DNA: TGTGCCAGCTCACCAGGGCTGAACACTGAAGCTTTCTTT
clone size: once; V gene: TRBV14; D gene: .; J gene: TRBJ1-2; CDR3 protein: CASSQFLNYGYTF; CDR3 DNA: TGTGCCAGCAGCCAATTCCTGAACTATGGCTACACCTTC
clone size: once; V gene: TRBV5-6; D gene: TRBD1; J gene: TRBJ1-2; CDR3 protein: CASSFGTGDGYTF; CDR3 DNA: TGTGCCAGCAGCTTTGGGACAGGGGATGGCTACACCTTC
clone size: .; V gene: TRBV4-2; D gene: TRBD1; J gene: TRBJ2-7; CDR3 protein: CASRIHDRDSPYEQYF; CDR3 DNA: TGTGCCAGCAGAATACACGACCGGGACAGCCCCTACGAGCAGTACTTC
clone size: few; V gene: TRBV7-6; D gene: .; J gene: TRBJ1-6; CDR3 protein: CASSLAAGSDSPLHF; CDR3 DNA: TGTGCCAGCAGCTTAGCGGCAGGGTCGGATTCACCCCTCCACTTT
clone size: .; V gene: TRBV5-1; D gene: .; J gene: TRBJ1-1; CDR3 protein: CASSLEAGNTEAFF; CDR3 DNA: TGCGCCAGCAGCTTGGAGGCAGGGAACACTGAAGCTTTCTTT
clone size: .; V gene: TRBV5-6; D gene: TRBD2; J gene: TRBJ2-1; CDR3 protein: CASSSTSGGPLNNEQFF; CDR3 DNA: TGTGCCAGCAGCTCGACTAGCGGGGGGCCGTTAAACAATGAGCAGTTCTTC
clone size: .; V gene: TRBV5-1; D gene: TRBD1; J gene: TRBJ2-2; CDR3 protein: CASSLGQGSNTGELFF; CDR3 DNA: TGCGCCAGCAGCTTGGGACAGGGTTCGAACACCGGGGAGCTGTTTTTT
clone size: .; V gene: TRBV6-5; D gene: TRBD1; J gene: TRBJ1-2; CDR3 protein: CASSYSRTGGDYGYTF; CDR3 DNA: TGTGCCAGCAGTTATTCCAGGACAGGGGGCGACTATGGCTACACCTTC
clone size: .; V gene: TRBV29-1; D gene: TRBD2; J gene: TRBJ2-1; CDR3 protein: CSVELTSGGLVYEQFF; CDR3 DNA: TGCAGCGTTGAATTAACTAGCGGGGGTCTCGTCTATGAGCAGTTCTTC
clone size: .; V gene: TRBV9; D gene: .; J gene: TRBJ1-1; CDR3 protein: CASSVGRMNTEAFF; CDR3 DNA: TGTGCCAGCAGCGTAGGCAGAATGAACACTGAAGCTTTCTTT
clone size: .; V gene: TRBV30; D gene: .; J gene: TRBJ1-1; CDR3 protein: CAWSVFGGRNTEAFF; CDR3 DNA: TGTGCCTGGAGTGTATTTGGGGGGAGAAACACTGAAGCTTTCTTT
clone size: .; V gene: TRBV19; D gene: TRBD1; J gene: TRBJ2-5; CDR3 protein: CASSIATGGLETQYF; CDR3 DNA: TGTGCCAGTAGTATTGCGACAGGGGGCCTAGAGACCCAGTACTTC
clone size: .; V gene: TRBV30; D gene: .; J gene: TRBJ1-5; CDR3 protein: CAWSPRGTAGNQPQHF; CDR3 DNA: TGTGCCTGGAGTCCCCGGGGGACGGCGGGCAATCAGCCCCAGCATTTT
clone size: .; V gene: TRBV6-1; D gene: .; J gene: TRBJ1-3; CDR3 protein: CASSELAYSSLGRDTIYF; CDR3 DNA: TGTGCCAGCAGTGAACTGGCGTACAGCAGTCTTGGGCGGGACACCATATATTTT
clone size: .; V gene: TRBV9; D gene: .; J gene: TRBJ2-7; CDR3 protein: CASSVAGGNEQYF; CDR3 DNA: TGTGCCAGCAGCGTAGCAGGAGGGAACGAGCAGTACTTC
clone size: .; V gene: TRBV7-8; D gene: TRBD1; J gene: TRBJ1-5; CDR3 protein: CASSSRDRGWDQPQHF; CDR3 DNA: TGTGCCAGCAGCTCACGAGACAGGGGATGGGATCAGCCCCAGCATTTT
clone size: .; V gene: TRBV5-4; D gene: TRBD1; J gene: TRBJ2-7; CDR3 protein: CASSLDRATTYEQYF; CDR3 DNA: TGTGCCAGCAGCCTCGACAGGGCAACTACCTACGAGCAGTACTTC